This TCR beta chain derives from a study of cytotoxic CD8 clonotypes in ibrutinib-treated CLL. For the study at large: The study recorded mean values of 255,043 productive templates and approximately 100,000 productive rearrangements per sample.

Trimming shortened V by 3 bases and J by 7 bases, and 18 bases separated the two germline ends. The CDR3 loop spans 15 amino acids. Germline V gives CDR1 MNHNS, CDR2 SASEGT. Turning to this clone: Its target is unknown.

Cryopreserved PBMCs yielded approximately 1.9 micrograms of genomic DNA for TCR beta libraries. Study observations and caveats: Clonality grew at ibrutinib response; at progression, it decreased back toward baseline. Circulating CD8+ T-cell counts were tracked by baseline clonality, which exceeded that of age-matched healthy donors.

Some clones are missing from TCRdb's copy, which holds only in-frame ones; the method was immunoSEQ multiplex PCR. The repertoire holds hundreds of thousands of clones, roughly 80% seen once, with over 5% in the top ten. This receptor was identified in a human donor with chronic lymphocytic leukemia. The chain employs TRBV6-1 and TRBJ1-2; no definite D call. The specimen comprised PBMCs, sampled before ibrutinib treatment. The CDR3 DNA follows: TGTGCCAGCAGTGATTTCATATTTGTTGGGTTTGGCTACACCTTC. Encoded protein: CASSDFIFVGFGYTF.